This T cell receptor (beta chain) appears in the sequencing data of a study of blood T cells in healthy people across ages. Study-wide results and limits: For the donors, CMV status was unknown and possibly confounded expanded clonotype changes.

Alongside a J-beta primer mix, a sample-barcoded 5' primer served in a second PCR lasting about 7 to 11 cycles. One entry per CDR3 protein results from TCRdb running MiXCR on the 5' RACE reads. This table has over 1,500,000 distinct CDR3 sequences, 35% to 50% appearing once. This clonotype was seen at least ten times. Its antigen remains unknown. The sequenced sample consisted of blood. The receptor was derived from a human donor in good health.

The CDR3 DNA sequence: TGTGCCAGCGGACTTCTGGCCAAAAACATTCAGTACTTC. This sequence encodes CASGLLAKNIQYF. The chain joins TRBV6-2 or TRBV6-3 to TRBJ2-4; TRBD2 might be the D (5 bases). Trimming stripped 8 bases from V and 1 base from J, with 9 bases between. The CDR3 runs 13 residues. CDR1 and CDR2 from the germline V gene are MNHEY and SVGEGT.